Listed here are 28 T cell receptor beta chains from one sample, sequenced in a study of shared clonotypes between healthy human individuals. Some clones are missing from TCRdb's copy, which holds only in-frame ones; the method was immunoSEQ multiplex PCR. Found here are around 1,000,000 clones, 77% of them singletons; the top ten hold 0.89%. Sequencing used memory CD4+ T cells from PBMCs. Subset specified: CD45RA-negative fraction. The receptors here all came from a man between 18 and 35 years old in good health. Some clones in this sample may be carry-over from other donors' samples.

This clone has only a few counts. The chain couples TRBV6-6 to TRBJ2-5; TRBD1 or TRBD2 may be the D gene (5 bases each). Between the trimmed V and J ends, which lost 2 bases and 2 bases, there was a span of 15 bases. The CDR3 runs to 16 residues. Germline CDR1 MNHNY, CDR2 SVGAGI (reference sequence). CDR3 sequence: CASSYGTRDYQETQYF. CDR3 DNA: TGTGCCAGCAGTTACGGGACCCGAGACTATCAAGAGACCCAGTACTTC.

The rearrangement joins TRBV28 to TRBJ1-4; the D is unclear. The germline V gene encodes CDR1 MDHEN and CDR2 SYDVKM. This CDR3 comprises 14 residues. Trimming pared 2 bases from V and 5 bases from J, leaving 9 bases between. The CDR3 sequence: CASSLLRENEKLFF. In DNA, the CDR3 is TGTGCCAGCAGTTTACTTAGGGAGAATGAAAAACTGTTTTTT.

The chain employs TRBV30 and TRBJ2-2, with D maybe TRBD2 (6 bases). The V end was cut by 6 bases, the J end by 7 bases, with 12 bases between. Germline V gene data show CDR1 as GTSNPN and CDR2 as SVGIG (reference sequence). The CDR3 has 12 residues. The CDR3: CACGREIGELFF. For the CDR3, the DNA is TGTGCCTGTGGGCGGGAAATCGGGGAGCTGTTTTTT.

The chain couples TRBV9 to TRBJ2-7; perhaps TRBD2 as D (6 bases). Trimming cost V 3 bases and J 4 bases, with 17 bases left between them. The germline V gene encodes CDR1 SGDLS and CDR2 YYNGEE. The CDR3 loop spans 15 amino acids. The CDR3 here is CASSAEYGGRYEQYF. The CDR3 bases are TGTGCCAGCAGCGCCGAGTACGGGGGTCGGTACGAGCAGTACTTC.

A few counts support this clone. The chain's CDR3 is CASSLIMGTEAFF. CDR3 sequence (DNA): TGTGCCAGCAGCTTAATTATGGGGACTGAAGCTTTCTTT. The V call is TRBV7-3, the J call TRBJ1-1, with D hard to call. This CDR3 comprises 13 residues. Germline-derived CDR1 and CDR2 are SGHTA and FQGTGA. Trimming shortened V by 1 base and J by 5 bases, and 8 bases separated the two germline ends.

The chain links TRBV7-2 to TRBJ2-1, with a tentative D call TRBD1 (6 bases). The CDR3 sequence is 14 residues long. The V end lost 5 bases, the J end lost 3 bases, and 11 bases lay between the germline ends. The germline gives CDR1 SGHTA, CDR2 FQGNSA. The CDR3 DNA follows: TGTGCCAGCAGCACACAGGGAAACTACAATGAGCAGTTCTTC. As protein: CASSTQGNYNEQFF.

The rearrangement uses TRBV19 and TRBJ2-3; 10 bases are shared with TRBD1. Germline V gene data show CDR1 as LNHDA and CDR2 as SQIVND (reference sequence). The ends lost 5 bases at V and 6 bases at J; junction bases unmatched: 5. The CDR3 extends over 14 amino acids. CDR3 coding DNA: TGTGCCAGTAGTGAGACAGGGGGCGGTGATACGCAGTATTTT. Translated: CASSETGGGDTQYF.

This chain uses TRBV27 with TRBJ1-1; maybe TRBD1 (5 bases). The V end was cut by 6 bases, the J end by 4 bases, with 15 bases between. This CDR3 is built from 14 residues. Per germline, CDR1 MNHEY and CDR2 SMNVEV (reference sequence). The CDR3 sequence: CASRAPGQGTEAFF. DNA of the CDR3: TGTGCCAGCAGGGCCCCGGGGCAGGGCACTGAAGCTTTCTTT.

This sequence joins TRBV10-2 and TRBJ2-5; D is unresolved. In germline, CDR1 is WSHSY, CDR2 SAAADI. Trimming shortened V by 7 bases and J by 5 bases, and 17 bases separated the two germline ends. CDR3 length equals 14 residues. The CDR3 nucleotides read TGCGCCAGCACCCTGACTGGCCCCGGGGAGACCCAGTACTTC. Translating it yields CASTLTGPGETQYF.

The chain is built from TRBV7-7 and TRBJ1-3, with D possibly being TRBD1 (5 bases). Germline CDR1 reads SSHAT; CDR2 reads FNYEAQ (reference sequence). Trimming pared 1 base from V and 3 bases from J, leaving 13 bases between. CDR3 length: 16 amino acids. CDR3 in amino acids: CASSLGAGFGGNTIYF. In nucleotides, the CDR3 is TGTGCCAGCAGCTTAGGGGCAGGGTTTGGTGGAAACACCATATATTTT. The whole variable domain, remainder taken from reference TRBV7-7 and TRBJ1-3, is GAGVSQSPRYKVTKRGQDVTLRCDPISSHATLYWYQQALGQGPEFLTYFNYEAQPDKSGLPSDRFSAERPEGSISTLTIQRTEQRDSAMYRCASSLGAGFGGNTIYFGEGSWLTVV.

The gene calls are TRBV4-3 and TRBJ2-1; 8 bases are a match to TRBD2. From germline, CDR1 is LGHNA and CDR2 YSLEER. After removal of 1 base from V and 8 bases from J, the junction contained 13 bases not matched to a gene. The CDR3 consists of 17 residues. The CDR3 bases are TGCGCCAGCAGCCAAGGAAGCGGGGGCGGGAGGTTTGATGAGCAGTTCTTC. Its translation: CASSQGSGGGRFDEQFF.

Of note for this clone: The same CDR3 can be traced to other DNA sequences in this sample. This chain joins TRBV7-9 and TRBJ1-4, with D perhaps TRBD1 (6 bases). This CDR3 is built from 14 residues. From germline, CDR1 is SEHNR and CDR2 FQNEAQ (reference sequence). V gave up 5 bases and J gave up 6 bases, with 13 bases separating them. CDR3 protein: CASSLGGGDEKLFF. The DNA of the CDR3 is TGTGCCAGCAGCCTCGGGGGGGGCGATGAAAAACTGTTTTTT.

This clone occurred once. The chain employs TRBV5-1 and TRBJ2-7; 8 positions match TRBD1. CDR3 length equals 15 residues. V dropped 2 bases and J dropped 6; count of bases not matched to a gene: 10. Germline lookup yields CDR1 SGHRS and CDR2 YFSETQ. The DNA of the CDR3 is TGCGCCAGCAGCTTATCCGGGACAGGTCAAGGCGAGCAGTACTTC. Amino acid sequence: CASSLSGTGQGEQYF.

The CDR3 coding sequence is TGTGCCAGCAGCCCGGCACTAGACGGGACAGAGAACTACGAGCAGTACTTC. Its translation is CASSPALDGTENYEQYF. The chain recombines TRBV7-2 with TRBJ2-7, with 7 bases identical to TRBD1. This CDR3 is 17 amino acids long. V lost 5 bases and J lost 3; bases outside the gene matches: 16. Germline V lookup: CDR1 SGHTA, CDR2 FQGNSA.

A note on this clone: Other nucleotide sequences in the sample specify the same CDR3. This chain links TRBV6-6 with TRBJ1-1, with D perhaps TRBD1 (5 bases). V lost 2 bases to trimming and J lost 1 base, with 8 bases between them. The CDR3 is 14 residues long. Germline V gene data show CDR1 as MNHNY and CDR2 as SVGAGI (reference sequence). The CDR3 is CASSYAGGNTEAFF. CDR3 nucleotide sequence: TGTGCCAGCAGTTACGCGGGGGGGAACACTGAAGCTTTCTTT.

Note on this clone: At one end, the junction sequence differs from germline, possibly due to a read error. V usage is TRBV19 and J usage is TRBJ2-6; D is perhaps TRBD1 (8 bases). Germline assignment: CDR1 LNHDA and CDR2 SQIVND (reference sequence). The length of the CDR3 is 18 residues. CDR3 residues: CACSPQTGGASGANVLTF. The CDR3 DNA is TGTGCCTGTAGTCCTCAAACAGGGGGGGCATCTGGGGCCAACGTCCTGACTTTC.

The chain has TRBV30 and TRBJ1-4; D not resolved. The germline gives CDR1 GTSNPN, CDR2 SVGIG (reference sequence). The CDR3 spans 19 residues. Trimming took off 4 bases at V and 8 bases at J, with 32 bases between the two ends. The CDR3 region has the DNA TGTGCCTGGAAAGGTCTGAGGGAGAGTTGGGATCCGGGCCTGGAAAAACTGTTTTTT. Translating gives CAWKGLRESWDPGLEKLFF.

The chain couples TRBV19 to TRBJ2-7; no definite D call. Trimming cost V 6 bases and J 6 bases, with 12 bases left between them. There are 12 residues in the CDR3. Germline V lookup: CDR1 LNHDA, CDR2 SQIVND (reference sequence). Written as DNA, the CDR3 is TGTGCCAGTAGCGACCTCGGGCTCGAGCAGTACTTC. It is translated as CASSDLGLEQYF.

The chain is built from TRBV11-2 and TRBJ2-7, with no clear D. CDR3 length equals 14 residues. V was shortened by 0 bases and J by 2 bases, with 8 bases between the two germline ends. From germline, CDR1 is SGHAT and CDR2 FQNNGV. CDR3 sequence (DNA): TGTGCCAGCAGCTTAGATCCGGGCCCCTACGAGCAGTACTTC. This encodes CASSLDPGPYEQYF. The variable domain in full, with the rest retrieved from reference TRBV11-2 and TRBJ2-7, is EAGVAQSPRYKIIEKRQSVAFWCNPISGHATLYWYQQILGQGPKLLIQFQNNGVVDDSQLPKDRFSAERLKGVDSTLKIQPAKLEDSAVYLCASSLDPGPYEQYFGPGTRLTVT.

This clone was seen repeatedly, ten times or more. The chain links TRBV28 to TRBJ2-7; D possibly corresponds to TRBD2 (5 bases). The CDR3 spans 16 residues. The germline V gene encodes CDR1 MDHEN and CDR2 SYDVKM. V dropped 4 bases and J dropped 0 bases, with 16 bases sitting between them. The CDR3 loop reads CASSSAGQASSYEQYF. DNA of the CDR3: TGTGCCAGCAGTTCCGCGGGCCAGGCCAGCTCCTACGAGCAGTACTTC.

This clone was counted once. The CDR3 nucleotides are TGTGCCAGCAGGCCCTTGGGGGCCGACGCCACAGATACGCAGTATTTT. Its translation is CASRPLGADATDTQYF. This rearrangement joins TRBV2 to TRBJ2-3; a possible D gene is TRBD1 (6 bases). Looked up from germline, CDR1 is SNHLY and CDR2 is FYNNEI. Trimming removed 6 bases at V and 2 bases at J, with 18 bases between. The length of the CDR3 is 16 residues.

The chain carries TRBV29-1 and TRBJ1-1; maybe TRBD1 (6 bases). Germline CDR1 and CDR2: SQVTM and ANQGSEA. The CDR3 sequence is 14 residues long. V lost 4 bases, J lost 3 bases, and 15 bases lay in between. This CDR3 is CSVGGLNRDTEAFF. DNA for the CDR3: TGCAGCGTTGGTGGCCTAAACAGGGACACTGAAGCTTTCTTT.

The chain carries TRBV29-1 and TRBJ1-2; D not certain. Trimming cost V 2 bases and J 8 bases, with 12 bases left between them. The CDR3 totals 12 residues. Germline loops: CDR1 SQVTM, CDR2 ANQGSEA. The CDR3 protein is CSVEKQSGGYTF. In nucleotides, the CDR3 is TGCAGCGTTGAAAAACAGTCTGGGGGCTACACCTTC.

The gene calls are TRBV5-4 and TRBJ2-5, with D perhaps TRBD2 (5 bases). Between the trimmed V and J ends, which lost 4 bases and 2 bases, there was a span of 15 bases. The CDR3 loop spans 15 amino acids. Germline CDR1 SGHNT, CDR2 YYREEE (reference sequence). CDR3 sequence reads: CASSPTGEGQETQYF. The CDR3 DNA reads as TGTGCCAGCAGCCCTACCGGAGAGGGTCAAGAGACCCAGTACTTC. The full variable domain, completed using reference TRBV5-4 and TRBJ2-5, is ETGVTQSPTHLIKTRGQQVTLRCSSQSGHNTVSWYQQALGQGPQFIFQYYREEENGRGNFPPRFSGLQFPNYSSELNVNALELDDSALYLCASSPTGEGQETQYFGPGTRLLVL.

A note on this clone: Other DNA sequences in the sample encode the same CDR3. The chain couples TRBV7-6 to TRBJ2-5; tentatively, D is TRBD1 (5 bases). This CDR3 has 14 residues. V was clipped by 5 bases and J by 2 bases, with 12 bases between them. Germline V lookup: CDR1 SGHVS, CDR2 FNYEAQ. CDR3 coding DNA: TGTGCCAGCAGCCTCTTCCAGGGACAAGAGACCCAGTACTTC. Residues: CASSLFQGQETQYF.

This chain uses TRBV28 with TRBJ1-5; no clear D. Trimming took off 8 bases at V and 6 bases at J, with 14 bases between the two ends. The germline gives CDR1 MDHEN, CDR2 SYDVKM. This CDR3 is 13 amino acids long. For the CDR3, the DNA is TGTGCCAGCGCGTTATTAACGGGTCAGCCCCAGCATTTT. Protein: CASALLTGQPQHF.

This clone appeared a few times. The genes are TRBV30 and TRBJ1-5, with D perhaps matching TRBD1 (5 bases). This CDR3 comprises 13 residues. CDR1 is GTSNPN and CDR2 is SVGIG in the germline V gene (reference sequence). Trimming cost V 2 bases and J 9 bases, with 14 bases left between them. This CDR3 is CAWSWGESRPQHF. CDR3 DNA: TGTGCCTGGAGTTGGGGGGAGTCTAGGCCCCAGCATTTT. The variable domain in full, completed from reference TRBV30 and TRBJ1-5, reads SQTIHQWPATLVQPVGSPLSLECTVEGTSNPNLYWYRQAAGRGLQLLFYSVGIGQISSEVPQNLSASRPQDRQFILSSKKLLLSDSGFYLCAWSWGESRPQHFGDGTRLSIL.

The chain uses TRBV18 and TRBJ2-3, with D unresolved. The germline gives CDR1 KGHSH, CDR2 LQKENI. The ends were cut back, 3 bases at V and 3 bases at J, with 10 bases in the middle. The CDR3 consists of 14 residues. Written as DNA, the CDR3 is TGTGCCAGCTCACCGTCCCCAGAAACAGATACGCAGTATTTT. As protein: CASSPSPETDTQYF.